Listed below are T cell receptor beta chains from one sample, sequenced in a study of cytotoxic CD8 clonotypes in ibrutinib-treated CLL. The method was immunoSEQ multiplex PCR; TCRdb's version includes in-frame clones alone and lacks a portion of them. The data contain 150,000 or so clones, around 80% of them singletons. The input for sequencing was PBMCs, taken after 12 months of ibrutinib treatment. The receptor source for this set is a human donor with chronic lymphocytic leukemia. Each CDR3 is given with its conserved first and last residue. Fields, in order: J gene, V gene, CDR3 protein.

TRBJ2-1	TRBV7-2	CASSARLAGGNEQFF
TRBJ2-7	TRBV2	CASSGGTGNYEQYF
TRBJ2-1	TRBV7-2	CASRKIQGGYNEQFF
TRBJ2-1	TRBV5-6	CASTFTMLAGGNEQFF
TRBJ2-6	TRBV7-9	CASSLRGSGANVLTF
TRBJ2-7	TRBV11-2	CASQMAGGTHEQYF
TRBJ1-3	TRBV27	CASRDRGPGNTIYF
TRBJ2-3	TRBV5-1	CASSFSSGKGTDTQYF
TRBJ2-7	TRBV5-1	CASSLNSYYEQYF
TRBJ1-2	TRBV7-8	CASSMYRVRGYTF
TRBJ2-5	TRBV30	CAWLGQYQETQYF
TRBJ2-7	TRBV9	CASSVGILADYYEQYF
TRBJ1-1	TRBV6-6	CASSYRTEMNTEAFF
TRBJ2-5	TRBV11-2	CASSLGGASQSWETQYF
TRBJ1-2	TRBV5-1	CASSLLGQGGSNYGYTF
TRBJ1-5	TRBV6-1	CASSVTWNSNQPQHF
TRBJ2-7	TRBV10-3	CAISDWQGKKSSYEQYF
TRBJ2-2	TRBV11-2	CASSLDRREGSTGELFF
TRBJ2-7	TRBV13	CASSASGTSGGEQYF
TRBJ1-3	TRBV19	CASSMFTFGGNTIYF
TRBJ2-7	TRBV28	CASSSLDRAARYEQYF
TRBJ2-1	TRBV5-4	CASSRGDRGPYEQFF
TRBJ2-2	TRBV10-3	CAIGQGAYTGELFF
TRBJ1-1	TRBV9	CASSVGAFF
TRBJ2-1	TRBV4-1	CASSHPTGASSYNEQFF
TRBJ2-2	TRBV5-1	CASSLVQGDTGELFF
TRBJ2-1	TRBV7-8	CASSLVEGRYNEQFF
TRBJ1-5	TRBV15	CATSDRIELGVGQPQHF